This TCR beta chain was documented in a study of cytomegalovirus exposure and HLA in healthy donors. The PCR ran on 60 Vbeta and 13 Jbeta primers. Assay: immunoSEQ multiplex PCR; the TCRdb copy retains only in-frame clones and omits some. The repertoire holds tens of thousands of clones, around two thirds seen once, with roughly 10% in the top ten. Losses at the gene ends were 5 bases for V and 1 base for J; bases not matched to a gene: 5. In germline, CDR1 is SEHNR, CDR2 FQNEAQ (reference sequence). The CDR3 is made up of 16 amino acids. V and J are TRBV7-9 and TRBJ2-2, with 9 nucleotides matching TRBD1. Sequenced sample: PBMCs. The TCR sequence derives from a woman between 50 and 59 years old in good health and CMV-seropositive. The DNA of the CDR3 is TGTGCCAGCAGCCTTCTGGGACAGGGGAACACCGGGGAGCTGTTTTTT. Translating gives CASSLLGQGNTGELFF.